This T cell receptor (beta chain) was profiled in a study of regulatory T cells in long-lasting Graves disease. Points from the study as a whole: Authors noted too few samples as a limitation.

CDR3 regions were amplified by Arm-PCR using iRepertoire HTBI primers to build TCR beta libraries. Original analysis: The identification of approximately 62 TRBV and approximately 15 TRBJ segments was made across samples. TCRdb used MiXCR to reprocess the multiplex PCR reads, holding one entry per CDR3 protein. The V and J calls and clone size come from TCRdb's table, not from the authors' own analysis. The data contain 350,000 to 550,000 distinct CDR3 sequences, about 15% of them singletons. As to time point: newly diagnosed GD, antithyroid drugs for less than 3 months. PBMC RNA served as the TCR library source. In the case of this clonotype: Its antigen is not known.

The length of the CDR3 is 16 residues. Germline CDR1 PRHDT, CDR2 FYEKMQ (reference sequence). V dropped 4 bases and J dropped 1 base, with 13 bases sitting between them. This same sample was also part of a study on T cells in Graves' hyperthyroidism and ophthalmopathy. From that study: Lactation, pregnancy, other autoimmune disease or uncontrolled infection excluded patients. A first-round RT-PCR of the TCR CDR3 used the HTBI primer set.

J is TRBJ2-2 and V is TRBV13, with D uncertain. This TCR was sampled from a woman in her fifties or sixties with Graves disease. This specimen was peripheral blood mononuclear cells (PBMCs), taken at new diagnosis, from a patient treated with antithyroid drugs. The DNA of the CDR3 is TGTGCCAGCAGCTCCATGTCCGGGCTGAACACCGGGGAGCTGTTTTTT. Translated, it gives CASSSMSGLNTGELFF.